These T cell receptor beta chains were read from a single sample in a study of early T cells in non-severe SARS-CoV-2 infection. TCRdb passed the 5' RACE reads through MiXCR, listing each CDR3 protein once. The sample holds tens of thousands of distinct CDR3 sequences, about 6.5% seen once. The sequences come from whole blood, collected at baseline. The receptors come from an adult who was a healthcare worker with PCR-confirmed SARS-CoV-2 infection or an uninfected control (not recorded which). CDR3s include the opening cysteine and the closing phenylalanine or tryptophan. A D gene is named only where the DNA matches it firmly. Expanded clones are given a class, and other clones once, few, many or no size at all.

j_call | clone_size | v_call | d_call | cdr3_nt | cdr3_aa
TRBJ2-3 | few | TRBV5-1 | NA | TGCGCCAGCAGCTTTGCTAGCCGCACAGATACGCAGTATTTT | CASSFASRTDTQYF
TRBJ1-6 | NA | TRBV11-1 | NA | TGTGCCAGCAGCTTAGGGGGCAAGAATTCACCCCTCCACTTT | CASSLGGKNSPLHF
TRBJ1-6 | few | TRBV4-2 | TRBD1 | TGTGCCAGCAGCCAAAGGACAGGGGGCTATAATTCACCCCTCCACTTT | CASSQRTGGYNSPLHF
TRBJ2-4 | few | TRBV20-1 | TRBD1 | TGCAGTGCTTACACAGGGGGTGACATTCAGTACTTC | CSAYTGGDIQYF
TRBJ2-3 | few | TRBV20-1 | TRBD2 | TGCAGTGGCGGCCCTAGCGGTCCTTCTAGCACAGATACGCAGTATTTT | CSGGPSGPSSTDTQYF
TRBJ1-6 | NA | TRBV6-6 | TRBD1 | TGTGCCAGCAGTACACCTAATACAGGGGTTCTTAATTCACCCCTCCACTTT | CASSTPNTGVLNSPLHF
TRBJ1-2 | many | TRBV27 | NA | TGTGCCAGCAGTCGTCAAGGAGCTAACTATGGCTACACCTTC | CASSRQGANYGYTF
TRBJ1-6 | many | TRBV12-3/TRBV12-4 | TRBD1 | TGTGCCAGCAGAGACAGGGGTTCCTATAATTCACCCCTCCACTTT | CASRDRGSYNSPLHF
TRBJ1-1 | few | TRBV27 | TRBD1 | TGTGCCAGCAGTATACAGGGGACTGAAGCTTTCTTT | CASSIQGTEAFF
TRBJ2-1 | many | TRBV25-1 | NA | TGTGCCAGCAGTGAACTGGCTCACAATGAGCAGTTCTTC | CASSELAHNEQFF
TRBJ2-2 | few | TRBV28 | TRBD2 | TGTGCCAGCAGTCCCCATTGGGGGGGAAACACCGGGGAGCTGTTTTTT | CASSPHWGGNTGELFF
TRBJ1-1 | many | TRBV30 | NA | TGTGCCTGGAGTTCTCTATCTGAAGCTTTCTTT | CAWSSLSEAFF
TRBJ2-7 | NA | TRBV7-2 | NA | TGTGCCAGCAGCTTATGGACTCCCCCCTACGAGCAGTACTTC | CASSLWTPPYEQYF
TRBJ2-1 | NA | TRBV6-2/TRBV6-3 | TRBD2 | TGTGCCAGCAGTTCCACAGCGGGACTTTCCTACAATGAGCAGTTCTTC | CASSSTAGLSYNEQFF
TRBJ1-6 | few | TRBV5-1 | TRBD1 | TGCGCCAGCAGAGAACCGGGACAGGGAACATATTATTCACCCCTCCACTTT | CASREPGQGTYYSPLHF
TRBJ2-7 | many | TRBV3-1 | TRBD1 | TGTGCCAGCAGCCAATGGGGGAAGGGGGCGCAGTACTTC | CASSQWGKGAQYF
TRBJ1-5 | NA | TRBV18 | TRBD1 | TGTGCCAGCTCACCACTACAGGGGAACAATCAGCCCCAGCATTTT | CASSPLQGNNQPQHF